Shown below are 26 T cell receptor beta chains from a single sample sequenced in a study of blood T cells in healthy people across ages. Sample-barcoded 5' priming and a J-beta primer mix drove a second PCR of roughly 7 to 11 cycles. TCRdb re-called the 5' RACE reads through MiXCR, storing one row per CDR3 protein. The sample consists of about 1.6 million distinct CDR3 sequences, roughly 30% of them appearing once. The sequenced material came from blood. All receptors derive from a woman aged 30 to 39 in good health.

This clonotype turned up a few times. The CDR3 region is CATSDWDSPSYNEQFF. Written as DNA, the CDR3 is TGTGCCACCAGTGATTGGGACAGTCCGTCCTACAATGAGCAGTTCTTC. The V gene is TRBV24-1, the J gene TRBJ2-1, with 7 bases that match TRBD1. Germline V CDR1 and CDR2: KGHDR, SFDVKD. The CDR3 covers 16 residues. The junction had 4 bases not matched to a gene; V was cut back by 2 bases and J by 1 base.

Ten or more counts support this clonotype. This rearrangement joins TRBV12-3 or TRBV12-4 to TRBJ1-5, with 8 positions matching TRBD1. The junction had 4 bases not matched to a gene; V was cut back by 3 bases and J by 6 bases. The CDR3 extends over 14 amino acids. The CDR3 nucleotides read TGTGCCAGCAGTTTTCCAGGGGGCTCTCAGCCCCAGCATTTT. It specifies CASSFPGGSQPQHF.

Only a few counts were recorded for this clonotype. The CDR3 spells CASSFESGKNGTQYF. The CDR3 nucleotides are TGTGCCAGCAGCTTTGAGAGTGGAAAAAACGGGACCCAGTACTTC. J is TRBJ2-5 and V is TRBV12-1. TRBV12-1 is classified as a pseudogene. The CDR3 is 15 residues long.

The CDR3 region has the DNA TGTGCCAGCAGTCCGGGACAGGGAACGGGCGAGCAGTACTTC. Protein sequence: CASSPGQGTGEQYF. The chain links TRBV12-3 or TRBV12-4 to TRBJ2-5, with TRBD1 matching 9 bases. The DNA matches TRBJ2-7 better at its end, which makes the J call doubtful. CDR3 length equals 14 residues.

This clonotype was recorded once. V gene TRBV5-1 combines with J gene TRBJ2-1, with D possibly TRBD2 on 5 matching bases. This CDR3 is 15 amino acids long. V was shortened by 5 bases and J by 6 bases, with 18 bases between the two germline ends. The germline CDR1 and CDR2 sequences are SGHRS and YFSETQ. The CDR3 sequence: CASRNGGGHRNEQFF. For the CDR3, the DNA is TGCGCCAGCAGAAATGGAGGAGGTCATCGCAATGAGCAGTTCTTC.

The rearrangement links TRBV2 to TRBJ2-1, with a weak D call TRBD1 (6 bases). Germline CDR1 reads SNHLY; CDR2 reads FYNNEI. The CDR3 length is 15 residues. V dropped 7 bases and J dropped 4 bases, with 17 bases sitting between them. The CDR3 reads CASNEPGQTYNEQFF. In DNA, the CDR3 is TGTGCCAGCAACGAACCGGGACAAACGTACAATGAGCAGTTCTTC.

This chain connects TRBV7-6 to TRBJ2-1, with no clear D. Trimming took 6 bases from V and 0 from J, leaving 12 bases between them. The CDR3 is 15 amino acids. Germline lookup yields CDR1 SGHVS and CDR2 FNYEAQ. CDR3 protein: CASSSVETSYNEQFF. CDR3 DNA sequence: TGTGCCAGCAGTTCGGTGGAGACCTCCTACAATGAGCAGTTCTTC.

The rearrangement joins TRBV5-1 to TRBJ2-1; no reliable D call. This CDR3 comprises 14 residues. V was shortened by 0 bases and J by 9 bases, with 13 bases between the two germline ends. Germline V gene lookup returns CDR1 SGHRS and CDR2 YFSETQ. The CDR3 is CASSLALTRAEQFF. In nucleotides, the CDR3 is TGCGCCAGCAGCTTGGCCCTAACCCGGGCTGAGCAGTTCTTC.

A remark on this clonotype: The germline gene is not matched at one end of the junction; a read error may be the cause. The gene calls are TRBV5-4 and TRBJ2-2, with D possibly matching TRBD2 (5 bases). Germline V gives CDR1 SGHNT, CDR2 YYREEE (reference sequence). The CDR3 length is 14 residues. CDR3 loop: CASMVGTSTGERFF. CDR3 DNA: TGTGCCAGCATGGTCGGCACGAGCACCGGGGAGCGGTTTTTT.

In its sample, this clonotype was seen a few times. V and J are TRBV4-1 and TRBJ2-3, with no clear D. Germline assignment: CDR1 MGHRA and CDR2 YSYEKL. The V end lost 0 bases, the J end lost 12 bases, and 10 bases lay between the germline ends. The CDR3 has 12 residues. CDR3: CASSQDRFQQYF. Written as DNA, the CDR3 is TGCGCCAGCAGCCAAGACAGGTTTCAACAGTATTTT.

This clonotype appeared a few times. The J gene is TRBJ2-1, the V gene TRBV27; a possible D gene is TRBD2 (6 bases). Germline V gene data show CDR1 as MNHEY and CDR2 as SMNVEV (reference sequence). The CDR3 spans 18 residues. V was cut by 5 bases and J by 5 bases, with 25 bases left in between. The CDR3 DNA follows: TGTGCCAGCAGTCGGCAGGGTGTGCGCGGGGCGGGGAACAATGAGCAGTTCTTC. Encoded protein: CASSRQGVRGAGNNEQFF.

V and J are TRBV4-1 and TRBJ2-7; 7 bases match TRBD1. The CDR3 has 15 residues. The V gene's germline CDR1 is MGHRA and CDR2 YSYEKL. V was clipped by 2 bases and J by 10 bases; unmatched bases: 14. The CDR3 nucleotides are TGCGCCAGCAGCCAACTCCTACTTGGGACAGCCCCTCAGTACTTC. It specifies CASSQLLLGTAPQYF.

The genes are TRBV12-3 or TRBV12-4 and TRBJ2-7; 15 bases are a match to TRBD2. This CDR3 contains 19 residues. V shed 4 bases and J 3 bases; nucleotides not matched to a gene: 13. The CDR3 spells CASSYGRTSGRAEIYEQYF. The CDR3 region has the DNA TGTGCCAGCAGTTATGGCAGGACTAGCGGGAGGGCCGAAATCTACGAGCAGTACTTC.

The rearrangement uses TRBV7-6 and TRBJ2-5, with 9 bases identical to TRBD2. CDR3 length equals 16 residues. Germline assignment: CDR1 SGHVS and CDR2 FNYEAQ. Trimming at V came to 3 bases and at J to 1 base, leaving 6 bases not matched to a gene. The chain's CDR3 is CASSFGSGGLQETQYF. CDR3 bases: TGTGCCAGCAGCTTCGGTAGCGGGGGCCTCCAAGAGACCCAGTACTTC.

This clonotype was seen more than once but under ten times. V usage is TRBV6-1 and J usage is TRBJ2-7, with 7 bases that match TRBD1. Germline V gene lookup returns CDR1 MNHNS and CDR2 SASEGT. Trimming cost V 5 bases and J 2 bases; bases outside gene matches: 12. The CDR3 has 16 amino acids. The CDR3 nucleotides are TGTGCCAGCAGTACTATACAGGGGACCCCGCCCTACGAGCAGTACTTC. Its translation is CASSTIQGTPPYEQYF.

This rearrangement joins TRBV5-1 to TRBJ2-3, with TRBD2 matching 7 bases. V trimming: 0 bases; J trimming: 6 bases; junction bases outside the gene matches: 10. CDR3 length: 16 amino acids. Per germline, CDR1 SGHRS and CDR2 YFSETQ. CDR3 DNA: TGCGCCAGCAGCTTGGATCCGGCAGGGCGGGGGGATACGCAGTATTTT. It is translated as CASSLDPAGRGDTQYF.

This clonotype was seen a handful of times. The CDR3 reads CASNEGAVVADTQYF. The CDR3 DNA sequence: TGTGCCAGCAATGAGGGGGCAGTTGTTGCAGATACGCAGTATTTT. The gene calls are TRBV28 and TRBJ2-3; 7 bases match TRBD1. Germline V CDR1 and CDR2: MDHEN, SYDVKM. This CDR3 is 15 amino acids long. The V and J ends lost 7 bases and 4 bases, in that order; junction bases with no gene match: 11.

Points on this clonotype: The junction shows a germline mismatch at one end, possibly a read error. The chain couples TRBV10-3 to TRBJ2-7, with D perhaps TRBD1 or TRBD2 (5 bases each). There are 14 residues in the CDR3. The germline V gene encodes CDR1 ENHRY and CDR2 SYGVKD. CDR3 DNA: TGTGCCATTAACTCTCCCGGGACCTCCTACGGGCAGTACTTC. Residues: CAINSPGTSYGQYF.

This clonotype showed up just a few times. This rearrangement joins TRBV14 to TRBJ2-7; 9 positions match TRBD2. Germline V gene data show CDR1 as SGHDN and CDR2 as FVKESK. The CDR3 extends over 14 amino acids. The ends lost 4 bases at V and 6 bases at J; junction bases unmatched: 7. The CDR3 reads CASSRSGTSTEQYF. DNA for the CDR3: TGTGCCAGCAGCCGTTCCGGGACTAGCACCGAGCAGTACTTC.

This sequence joins TRBV20-1 and TRBJ2-3, with 10 bases matching TRBD1. J lost 5 bases, V lost 6 bases, and 8 bases had no gene match. The CDR3 extends over 14 amino acids. Germline assignment: CDR1 DFQATT and CDR2 SNEGSKA (reference sequence). The CDR3 sequence is CSAGTRDRGDTQYF. The CDR3 bases are TGCAGTGCAGGCACCCGGGACAGGGGAGATACGCAGTATTTT.

V is TRBV4-1 and J is TRBJ2-7; D may be TRBD2 (6 bases). Germline assignment: CDR1 MGHRA and CDR2 YSYEKL. The CDR3 extends over 16 amino acids. Trimming pared 3 bases from V and 6 bases from J, leaving 21 bases between. The CDR3 protein is CASSQSPAIVGGEQYF. For the CDR3, the DNA is TGCGCCAGCAGCCAGTCCCCGGCTATTGTGGGGGGCGAGCAGTACTTC.

This clonotype occurred a few times. This chain links TRBV4-1 with TRBJ1-5; D is unresolved. Germline-derived CDR1 and CDR2 are MGHRA and YSYEKL. The CDR3 runs to 13 residues. V lost 0 bases and J lost 7, with 7 bases in between. The CDR3 nucleotides are TGCGCCAGCAGCCAAGATTTGTACCAGCCCCAGCATTTT. Translated: CASSQDLYQPQHF.

This clonotype has only a few counts. This rearrangement joins TRBV2 to TRBJ2-5; D might be TRBD2 (6 bases). The end of the DNA is better explained by TRBJ2-7, so the J call may be wrong. Germline-derived CDR1 and CDR2 are SNHLY and FYNNEI. There are 12 residues in the CDR3. CDR3: CASSETSSEQYF. The CDR3 DNA follows: TGTGCCAGCAGTGAGACTAGTTCCGAGCAGTACTTC.

This clonotype turned up a few times. The gene calls are TRBV4-1 and TRBJ2-7; 10 positions match TRBD1. From germline, CDR1 is MGHRA and CDR2 YSYEKL. The CDR3 is 16 amino acids. Trimming took 3 bases from V and 4 from J; bases not matched to a gene: 9. As DNA, the CDR3 is TGCGCCAGCAGCCAGGAGAAGGGACAGGGGAGGTACGAGCAGTACTTC. This encodes CASSQEKGQGRYEQYF.

This clonotype was observed a few times. The chain has TRBV12-3 or TRBV12-4 and TRBJ1-4; D is unclear. The CDR3 length is 15 residues. The V and J ends lost 5 bases and 7 bases respectively, with 17 bases between them. CDR3 in amino acids: CASSPPRSQFEKLFF. The CDR3 region has the DNA TGTGCCAGCAGTCCCCCGCGTTCACAGTTTGAAAAACTGTTTTTT.

This chain links TRBV9 with TRBJ2-3, with D possibly matching TRBD2 (5 bases). Trimming cost V 10 bases and J 6 bases, with 18 bases left between them. The CDR3 covers 13 residues. Germline V gives CDR1 SGDLS, CDR2 YYNGEE. CDR3 sequence reads: CAGCREPRDTQYF. In DNA form, the CDR3 reads TGTGCCGGCTGCCGGGAACCACGGGATACGCAGTATTTT.